A single sample gave rise to the 24 T cell receptor beta chains below, sequenced in a study of identical twins. One entry per CDR3 protein results from TCRdb running MiXCR on the 5' RACE reads. The sample consists of fewer than 800,000 distinct CDR3 sequences, roughly 6.6% of them appearing once. The same sample was also used in a study of yellow fever vaccine responses in identical twins.

The specimen was PBMCs. Receptor source: a young woman in good health.

This clonotype was seen more than once but under ten times. The chain is built from TRBV5-1 and TRBJ2-3; 8 nucleotides match TRBD1. CDR1 and CDR2 from the germline V gene are SGHRS and YFSETQ. The V gene end was trimmed by 4 bases and the J gene end by 7 bases; junction bases not matched to a gene: 11. This CDR3 spans 15 amino acids. In DNA, the CDR3 is TGCGCCAGCAGCGCGACAGGGGCAGAATTAAATACGCAGTATTTT. Translating it yields CASSATGAELNTQYF. The full variable domain, rest sourced from reference TRBV5-1 and TRBJ2-3, is KAGVTQTPRYLIKTRGQQVTLSCSPISGHRSVSWYQQTPGQGLQFLFEYFSETQRNKGNFPGRFSGRQFSNSRSEMNVSTLELGDSALYLCASSATGAELNTQYFGPGTRLTVL.

V and J are TRBV11-2 and TRBJ2-7; D could derive from TRBD1 or TRBD2 (6 bases each). This CDR3 is built from 16 residues. Trimming took off 0 bases at V and 7 bases at J, with 19 bases between the two ends. Germline V gene data show CDR1 as SGHAT and CDR2 as FQNNGV. CDR3 sequence (DNA): TGTGCCAGCAGCTTAGAGTCGGGGGCCCTTAGTGGGGAGCAGTACGTC. This encodes CASSLESGALSGEQYV.

This clonotype turned up a few times. This chain links TRBV3-1 with TRBJ2-1; D is undetermined. Trimming stripped 5 bases from V and 5 bases from J, with 4 bases between. The length of the CDR3 is 11 residues. The germline CDR1 and CDR2 sequences are LGHDT and YNNKEL (reference sequence). The CDR3, as DNA: TGTGCCAGCAGCGTACACAATGAGCAGTTCTTC. This gives the protein CASSVHNEQFF.

This clonotype has more than one count but fewer than ten. For the CDR3, the DNA is TGTGCCAGCAGCTTAAGACTAGCCCCACAAGAGACCCAGTACTTC. It is translated as CASSLRLAPQETQYF. This chain uses TRBV7-7 with TRBJ2-5, with 7 bases aligning to TRBD2. Trimming took 2 bases from V and 2 from J; bases not matched to a gene: 5. The germline CDR1 and CDR2 sequences are SSHAT and FNYEAQ (reference sequence). CDR3 length: 15 residues. Filled out from reference TRBV7-7 and TRBJ2-5, the complete variable domain reads GAGVSQSPRYKVTKRGQDVTLRCDPISSHATLYWYQQALGQGPEFLTYFNYEAQPDKSGLPSDRFSAERPEGSISTLTIQRTEQRDSAMYRCASSLRLAPQETQYFGPGTRLLVL.

The chain employs TRBV13 and TRBJ2-3; the D is unclear. This CDR3 contains 13 residues. Per germline, CDR1 PRHDT and CDR2 FYEKMQ (reference sequence). V was clipped by 5 bases and J by 6 bases, with 12 bases between them. In DNA form, the CDR3 reads TGTGCCAGCAGCCCACAATGGGTCGATACGCAGTATTTT. Encoded protein: CASSPQWVDTQYF. Drawing the rest from reference TRBV13 and TRBJ2-3, the complete variable domain is AAGVIQSPRHLIKEKRETATLKCYPIPRHDTVYWYQQGPGQDPQFLISFYEKMQSDKGSIPDRFSAQQFSDYHSELNMSSLELGDSALYFCASSPQWVDTQYFGPGTRLTVL.

The chain links TRBV7-9 to TRBJ2-7; D not certain. This CDR3 has 15 amino acids. CDR1 is SEHNR, CDR2 FQNEAQ, per germline (reference sequence). Trimming stripped 5 bases from V and 0 bases from J, with 14 bases between. The CDR3 DNA is TGTGCCAGCAGCACCAGGTTACTGGGCTCCTACGAGCAGTACTTC. It is translated as CASSTRLLGSYEQYF.

This clonotype was counted many times. This sequence joins TRBV13 and TRBJ2-1; D possibly corresponds to TRBD1 (5 bases). Germline loops: CDR1 PRHDT, CDR2 FYEKMQ (reference sequence). Trimming took 6 bases from V and 9 from J, leaving 12 bases between them. The CDR3 sequence is 12 residues long. The DNA of the CDR3 is TGTGCCAGCAGTCCAGGGTCGAGTGAGCAGTTCTTC. Amino acids: CASSPGSSEQFF. Using reference TRBV13 and TRBJ2-1 for the parts outside the CDR3, the full variable domain is AAGVIQSPRHLIKEKRETATLKCYPIPRHDTVYWYQQGPGQDPQFLISFYEKMQSDKGSIPDRFSAQQFSDYHSELNMSSLELGDSALYFCASSPGSSEQFFGPGTRLTVL.

This clonotype was observed a handful of times. The chain carries TRBV29-1 and TRBJ1-1; D not certain. V lost 0 bases and J 8 bases, leaving 13 bases between the germline ends. The germline CDR1 and CDR2 sequences are SQVTM and ANQGSEA. The CDR3 spans 13 residues. CDR3 loop: CSVEDPGRIEAFF. Written as DNA, the CDR3 is TGCAGCGTTGAAGATCCCGGACGGATCGAAGCTTTCTTT.

The CDR3 nucleotides read TGCTGCGCTAGAGACAGTCTGGAAGGGCTCGACACCGGGGAGCTGTTTTTT. Translation gives CCARDSLEGLDTGELFF. The rearrangement links TRBV20-1 to TRBJ2-2, with a tentative D call TRBD1 (5 bases). Germline V gene lookup returns CDR1 DFQATT and CDR2 SNEGSKA (reference sequence). CDR3 length: 17 residues.

V and J are TRBV25-1 and TRBJ1-1; D unresolved. Per germline, CDR1 MGHDK and CDR2 SYGVNS. The CDR3 sequence is 13 residues long. V was cut by 6 bases and J by 0 bases, with 8 bases left in between. CDR3 sequence: CASSAVLNTEAFF. Written as DNA, the CDR3 is TGTGCCAGCAGCGCAGTTTTGAACACTGAAGCTTTCTTT.

The chain links TRBV9 to TRBJ2-7; D is undetermined. The V end lost 2 bases, the J end lost 4 bases, and 10 bases lay between the germline ends. From germline, CDR1 is SGDLS and CDR2 YYNGEE. The CDR3 is 13 amino acids. CDR3: CASSVGPAYEQYF. The CDR3 DNA sequence: TGTGCCAGCAGCGTTGGACCCGCATACGAGCAGTACTTC.

This clonotype was seen a single time. The chain has TRBV6-1 and TRBJ2-2; 9 bases line up with TRBD1. Germline V gene data show CDR1 as MNHNS and CDR2 as SASEGT. The CDR3 covers 17 residues. The trim removed 6 bases at V and 5 bases at J, leaving 13 bases unmatched. CDR3 DNA: TGTGCCAGCAGAGCGGACCTGGGACAGGGAGCAACCGGGGAGCTGTTTTTT. Translated, it gives CASRADLGQGATGELFF.

This clonotype was counted at least ten times. This chain uses TRBV28 with TRBJ2-5; D not certain. Germline V gene sequence: CDR1 MDHEN, CDR2 SYDVKM. The CDR3 extends over 13 amino acids. The germline V and J ends were trimmed by 10 bases and 2 bases, with 14 bases remaining between them. The DNA for the CDR3 is TGTGCCACCTATCAGCAGCCTCAAGAGACCCAGTACTTC. Protein sequence: CATYQQPQETQYF.

This clonotype was picked up a small number of times. This chain uses TRBV5-1 with TRBJ2-7; D gene ambiguous. V lost 4 bases and J 3 bases, leaving 5 bases between the germline ends. CDR3 length equals 11 residues. Germline V gene sequence: CDR1 SGHRS, CDR2 YFSETQ. Written as DNA, the CDR3 is TGCGCCAGCAGCATTTTCTACGAGCAGTACGTC. This gives the protein CASSIFYEQYV.

The CDR3, as DNA: TGTGCCAGCAGCTTGGGGAAATACGAGCAGTACGTC. It specifies CASSLGKYEQYV. V gene TRBV5-5 combines with J gene TRBJ2-7; D remains unclear. The V and J ends lost 0 bases and 4 bases respectively, with 5 bases between them. This CDR3 is built from 12 residues. Germline-derived CDR1 and CDR2 are SGHKS and YYEKEE (reference sequence).

Details on this clonotype: This may be a read error: a much more frequent sequence differs by one nucleotide. The final CDR3 position lacks the conserved phenylalanine or tryptophan, pointing to a likely read error. The chain joins TRBV29-1 to TRBJ2-5; tentatively, D is TRBD1 or TRBD2 (6 bases each). CDR3 length: 11 amino acids. V lost 6 bases, J lost 5 bases, and 10 bases lay in between. Germline lookup yields CDR1 SQVTM and CDR2 ANQGSEA. The CDR3: CSVLGGETQYS. In DNA, the CDR3 is TGCAGCGTCTTAGGGGGGGAGACCCAGTACTCC.

The chain combines TRBV3-1 with TRBJ2-1, with a possible D match to TRBD1 (6 bases). The CDR3 runs to 15 residues. Deletions cut 0 bases from V and 3 bases from J, with 9 bases between. CDR1 and CDR2 (germline): LGHDT, YNNKEL (reference sequence). CDR3 amino acids: CASSQEGTNYNEQFF. In DNA form, the CDR3 reads TGTGCCAGCAGCCAAGAGGGGACAAACTACAATGAGCAGTTCTTC.

This clonotype came up a few times. J is TRBJ2-2 and V is TRBV5-1, with D unresolved. The CDR3 is 15 residues long. With 7 bases removed from V and 2 bases from J, the gap between germline ends came to 15 bases. Germline V gene lookup returns CDR1 SGHRS and CDR2 YFSETQ. The CDR3 DNA follows: TGCGCCAGCCGCCCCGCGGAGTATAACACCGGGGAGCTGTTTTTT. Its translation: CASRPAEYNTGELFF. Filled out from reference TRBV5-1 and TRBJ2-2, the complete variable domain reads KAGVTQTPRYLIKTRGQQVTLSCSPISGHRSVSWYQQTPGQGLQFLFEYFSETQRNKGNFPGRFSGRQFSNSRSEMNVSTLELGDSALYLCASRPAEYNTGELFFGEGSRLTVL.

This clonotype appeared many times. This sequence joins TRBV10-3 and TRBJ2-7, with D uncertain. The CDR3 sequence is 13 residues long. The germline V and J ends were trimmed by 2 bases and 1 base, with 6 bases remaining between them. The germline CDR1 and CDR2 sequences are ENHRY and SYGVKD. The CDR3 loop reads CAISEGGSYEQYF. CDR3 in DNA: TGTGCCATCAGTGAGGGCGGTTCCTACGAGCAGTACTTC.

This clonotype was recorded at least ten times. This sequence joins TRBV7-9 and TRBJ1-2; 9 positions agree with TRBD1. The CDR3 loop spans 15 amino acids. The junction had 3 bases not matched to a gene; V was cut back by 1 base and J by 3 bases. Germline V gene lookup returns CDR1 SEHNR and CDR2 FQNEAQ (reference sequence). The CDR3 sequence: CASSLGRTGDYGYTF. The CDR3 nucleotides are TGTGCCAGCAGCTTAGGGAGGACAGGGGACTATGGCTACACCTTC.

This clonotype was seen ten or more times. V gene TRBV28 combines with J gene TRBJ2-3; 11 bases align to TRBD2. The J segment lost 1 base and the V segment lost 5 bases, leaving 2 bases of the junction unmatched. Germline V CDR1 and CDR2: MDHEN, SYDVKM. This CDR3 spans 15 amino acids. The CDR3 is CASSIAGGGTDTQYF. CDR3 coding DNA: TGTGCCAGCAGTATAGCGGGAGGGGGCACAGATACGCAGTATTTT.

This clonotype was counted a few times. The rearrangement joins TRBV11-2 to TRBJ2-5, with 7 bases identical to TRBD2. Germline CDR1 is SGHAT and CDR2 is FQNNGV. CDR3 size: 14 residues. Trimming took 3 bases from V and 3 from J; bases not matched to a gene: 4. The CDR3 loop is CASSFRGGEETQYF. The CDR3 DNA sequence: TGTGCCAGCAGCTTCCGTGGGGGGGAAGAGACCCAGTACTTC.

The chain has TRBV5-5 and TRBJ2-7, with 14 positions matching TRBD2. V shed 4 bases, J shed 5 bases, and the junction held 5 bases outside the gene matches. The CDR3 contains 15 residues. From germline, CDR1 is SGHKS and CDR2 YYEKEE (reference sequence). CDR3 DNA: TGTGCCAGCAGCCCGGGACTAGCGGGAGCCCACGAGCAGTACTTC. Its translation: CASSPGLAGAHEQYF.

The V gene is TRBV13, the J gene TRBJ2-1, with D possibly being TRBD1 or TRBD2 (5 bases each). Trimming took 5 bases from V and 9 from J, leaving 23 bases between them. Germline V gene lookup returns CDR1 PRHDT and CDR2 FYEKMQ (reference sequence). This CDR3 comprises 16 residues. CDR3 sequence reads: CASSPQGVRPTREQFF. In nucleotides, the CDR3 is TGTGCCAGCAGCCCCCAGGGAGTTCGCCCGACCCGTGAGCAGTTCTTC. The full variable domain, its missing parts supplied by reference TRBV13 and TRBJ2-1, is AAGVIQSPRHLIKEKRETATLKCYPIPRHDTVYWYQQGPGQDPQFLISFYEKMQSDKGSIPDRFSAQQFSDYHSELNMSSLELGDSALYFCASSPQGVRPTREQFFGPGTRLTVL.